In its sample, the clone carrying this TCR beta chain was seen a few times. The sample originates from a study of patients and donors after allogeneic stem cell transplantation. From the RT-PCR reads, TCRdb called clonotypes with MiXCR, one entry per CDR3 protein. The sample includes 90,000 to 120,000 distinct CDR3 sequences, roughly 37% of them seen just once. This CDR3 region has 11 residues. V lost 5 bases to trimming and J lost 7 bases, with 6 bases between them. The receptor's source is a human donor who was either an allogeneic HSCT recipient or a stem cell or donor lymphocyte infusion donor (not recorded which). It is not recorded whose cells these are; they may come from a transplant donor. This chain uses TRBV12-3 or TRBV12-4 with TRBJ2-1; no reliable D call. The sample consisted of blood, either unsorted or a sorted T cell fraction (not recorded which). This CDR3 is CASSTRNEQFF. In DNA form, the CDR3 reads TGTGCCAGCAGTACAAGGAATGAGCAGTTCTTC.